The 12 T cell receptor beta chains given below trace back to one sample, sequenced in a study of shared clonotypes between healthy human individuals. Clones were read by immunoSEQ multiplex PCR, and TCRdb kept only the in-frame ones, dropping some. The top ten clones hold over 0.1% of a sample with some 2,000,000 clones, approximately 94% of them seen once. The specimen was naive CD4+ T cells sorted from blood. The subset is: CD45RA+ positively selected. The source of these receptors is a man between 18 and 35 years old in good health.

Written as DNA, the CDR3 is TGTGCCAGCAGCTTAGCAAAGACTAGCGGGATTAATGAGCAGTTCTTC. This codes for CASSLAKTSGINEQFF. The V and J genes are TRBV7-9 and TRBJ2-1, with 11 bases that match TRBD2. V lost 0 bases, J lost 7 bases, and 5 bases stayed unmatched. Germline assignment: CDR1 SEHNR and CDR2 FQNEAQ (reference sequence). The CDR3 spans 16 residues.

This clone was counted between two and nine times. The chain is built from TRBV2 and TRBJ1-2; D may be TRBD1 (6 bases). There are 14 residues in the CDR3. Germline CDR1 is SNHLY and CDR2 is FYNNEI. The V and J ends lost 5 bases and 6 bases respectively, with 16 bases between them. The CDR3 DNA follows: TGTGCCAGCAGTCAAGGACAGAGGGAAGATGGCTACACCTTC. Translation gives CASSQGQREDGYTF.

The chain carries TRBV10-3 and TRBJ1-1; D uncertain. The CDR3 covers 13 residues. Trimming pared 3 bases from V and 2 bases from J, leaving 7 bases between. In germline, CDR1 is ENHRY, CDR2 SYGVKD. CDR3 DNA: TGTGCCATCAGTGATCAACCTAACACTGAAGCTTTCTTT. Protein sequence: CAISDQPNTEAFF.

Turning to this clone: Different DNA sequences within this sample yield the same CDR3. This sequence joins TRBV6-5 and TRBJ2-7; D may correspond to TRBD1 or TRBD2 (5 bases each). The CDR3 has 14 amino acids. The germline gives CDR1 MNHEY, CDR2 SVGAGI. V gave up 2 bases and J gave up 1 base, with 9 bases separating them. The CDR3 here is CASSYRGRSYEQYF. Here the CDR3 DNA reads TGTGCCAGCAGTTACAGGGGACGGTCCTACGAGCAGTACTTC.

The genes are TRBV6-5 and TRBJ2-3; 12 bases are shared with TRBD2. This CDR3 has 14 residues. Germline CDR1 MNHEY, CDR2 SVGAGI. J lost 6 bases, V lost 6 bases, and 4 bases had no gene match. The CDR3 region is CASRTSGGRDTQYF. The CDR3 nucleotides are TGTGCCAGCAGGACTAGCGGGGGAAGGGATACGCAGTATTTT.

This sequence joins TRBV13 and TRBJ1-4; no clear D gene. V lost 3 bases to trimming and J lost 7 bases, with 9 bases between them. CDR1 PRHDT and CDR2 FYEKMQ come from the germline V gene (reference sequence). CDR3 length equals 13 residues. CDR3 sequence (DNA): TGTGCCAGCAGCTTCCCTTCCGGTGAAAAACTGTTTTTT. As protein: CASSFPSGEKLFF.

The V gene is TRBV25-1, the J gene TRBJ2-1; unclear D gene. The CDR3 extends over 11 amino acids. The V end was cut by 4 bases, the J end by 8 bases, with 6 bases between. Per germline, CDR1 MGHDK and CDR2 SYGVNS. This CDR3 reads CASSARDEQFF. Written as DNA, the CDR3 is TGTGCCAGCAGTGCGCGCGATGAGCAGTTCTTC.

J is TRBJ2-2 and V is TRBV7-2; no clear D. Looked up from germline, CDR1 is SGHTA and CDR2 is FQGNSA. V lost 5 bases, J lost 7 bases, and 11 bases lay in between. CDR3 length equals 13 residues. For the CDR3, the DNA is TGTGCCAGCAGCCCCCGGACCGGCGGGGAGCTGTTTTTT. Translated, it gives CASSPRTGGELFF.

The chain uses TRBV7-8 and TRBJ1-2; 9 nucleotides match TRBD1. CDR1 and CDR2 (germline): SGHVS, FQNEAQ. This CDR3 comprises 14 residues. J gave up 3 bases and V 4 bases, and 3 bases lay outside the gene matches. As DNA, the CDR3 is TGTGCCAGCAGCTCACGGACAGGGGACTATGGCTACACCTTC. Its translation is CASSSRTGDYGYTF.

The J gene is TRBJ2-1, the V gene TRBV19, with a tentative D call TRBD2 (6 bases). The germline V and J ends were trimmed by 5 bases and 4 bases, with 9 bases remaining between them. The CDR3 is made up of 13 amino acids. Germline values: CDR1 LNHDA, CDR2 SQIVND (reference sequence). DNA for the CDR3: TGTGCCAGTAGTTGGGGACTGTACAATGAGCAGTTCTTC. Protein: CASSWGLYNEQFF.

V usage is TRBV4-3 and J usage is TRBJ1-2; tentatively, D is TRBD1 (5 bases). This CDR3 has 13 amino acids. The V end lost 4 bases, the J end lost 2 bases, and 8 bases lay between the germline ends. Germline V CDR1 and CDR2: LGHNA, YSLEER. This CDR3 reads CASSPGPNYGYTF. Written as DNA, the CDR3 is TGCGCCAGCAGCCCGGGACCCAACTATGGCTACACCTTC.

The chain couples TRBV9 to TRBJ2-3; 9 nucleotides align to TRBD2. V was clipped by 4 bases and J by 6 bases; unmatched bases: 12. The V gene's germline CDR1 is SGDLS and CDR2 YYNGEE. The CDR3 loop spans 16 amino acids. CDR3 nucleotide sequence: TGTGCCAGCAGCCCCGAGGGAGCGGGGGGCCTGGATACGCAGTATTTT. Protein product: CASSPEGAGGLDTQYF.